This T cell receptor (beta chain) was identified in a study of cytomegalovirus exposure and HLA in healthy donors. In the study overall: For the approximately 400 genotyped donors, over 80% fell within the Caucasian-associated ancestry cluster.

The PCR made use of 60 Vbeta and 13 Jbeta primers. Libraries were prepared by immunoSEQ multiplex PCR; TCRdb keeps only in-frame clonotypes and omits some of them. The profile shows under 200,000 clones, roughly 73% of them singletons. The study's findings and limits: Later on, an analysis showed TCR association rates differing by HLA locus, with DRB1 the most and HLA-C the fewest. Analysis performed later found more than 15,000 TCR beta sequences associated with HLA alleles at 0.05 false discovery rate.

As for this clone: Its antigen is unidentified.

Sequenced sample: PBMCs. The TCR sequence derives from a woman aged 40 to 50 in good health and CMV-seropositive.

CDR3 in amino acids: CASSQEGKGGGSYGYTF. As DNA, the CDR3 is TGCGCCAGCAGCCAAGAGGGGAAGGGAGGAGGGTCCTATGGCTACACCTTC. This chain uses TRBV4-1 with TRBJ1-2, with D uncertain. Germline lookup yields CDR1 MGHRA and CDR2 YSYEKL. CDR3 length: 17 amino acids. V lost 0 bases and J 4 bases, leaving 18 bases between the germline ends.